This TCR beta chain was recorded in a study of identical twins. All of the donors were Caucasians in good health. MiXCR, run by TCRdb on the 5' RACE reads, gives a single entry per CDR3 protein. The table has hundreds of thousands of distinct CDR3 sequences, 7.5% seen once. Ten or more counts support this clonotype. With 7 bases clipped from V and 7 bases from J, the junction kept 7 bases outside the gene matches. The CDR3 loop spans 15 amino acids. Per the germline V gene, CDR1 is MNHEY and CDR2 is SMNVEV (reference sequence). Separately, the same data were catalogued under a study of yellow fever vaccine responses in identical twins.

This receptor was taken from a woman aged 18-35 years in good health. V is TRBV27 and J is TRBJ2-1, with 13 bases fitting TRBD2. Specimen: CD8+ T cells sorted from blood. The CDR3 DNA sequence: TGTGCCAGCACCCTACTAGCGGGAGGGCCAAATGAGCAGTTCTTC. It is translated as CASTLLAGGPNEQFF.